Following are 9 T cell receptor beta chains from one sample sequenced in a study of cytomegalovirus exposure and HLA in healthy donors. The PCR contained 60 Vbeta and 13 Jbeta primers. The table came from immunoSEQ multiplex PCR; TCRdb's copy has only in-frame clones and leaves some out. The sample has about 150,000 clones, around 80% seen once. The material sequenced was PBMCs. The receptors stem from a man in his late teens or twenties in good health and CMV-seronegative.

The CDR3 region is CASKPTRSYNEQFF. CDR3 sequence (DNA): TGTGCCAGCAAACCGACAAGGTCCTACAATGAGCAGTTCTTC. The chain has TRBV6-1 and TRBJ2-1; D gene unclear. The V gene's germline CDR1 is MNHNS and CDR2 SASEGT. Trimming pared 7 bases from V and 1 base from J, leaving 11 bases between. The CDR3 is made up of 14 amino acids.

The chain uses TRBV6-6 and TRBJ2-7; no clear D gene. The V gene lost 2 bases and the J gene lost 0 bases, with 11 bases spanning the gap. This CDR3 spans 15 amino acids. Germline lookup yields CDR1 MNHNY and CDR2 SVGAGI (reference sequence). The CDR3 here is CASSYKVGYSYEQYF. As DNA, the CDR3 is TGTGCCAGCAGTTACAAAGTGGGCTACTCCTACGAGCAGTACTTC.

The CDR3 DNA is TGCAGCGTCGTACGGTCCACCACGCAAGAGACCCAGTACTTC. The encoded protein is CSVVRSTTQETQYF. J is TRBJ2-5 and V is TRBV29-1; D not certain. V was trimmed by 6 bases and J by 2 bases, leaving 16 bases between them. The V gene's germline CDR1 is SQVTM and CDR2 ANQGSEA. This CDR3 has 14 amino acids.

The chain combines TRBV20-1 with TRBJ1-2, with D hard to call. Trimming pared 5 bases from V and 4 bases from J, leaving 8 bases between. The CDR3 has 11 residues. Germline CDR1 DFQATT, CDR2 SNEGSKA (reference sequence). CDR3 in DNA: TGCAGTGCTCCGGTGGTCTATGGCTACACCTTC. Translation gives CSAPVVYGYTF.

The chain carries TRBV11-3 and TRBJ2-3; possibly TRBD2 for D (5 bases). The CDR3 totals 13 residues. The germline V gene has CDR1 SGHNT and CDR2 YENEEA. V lost 4 bases and J 6 bases, leaving 11 bases between the germline ends. The CDR3 sequence is CASSSGVTDTQYF. Written as DNA, the CDR3 is TGTGCCAGCAGCTCCGGGGTCACGGATACGCAGTATTTT.

The chain recombines TRBV14 with TRBJ2-4; no reliable D call. CDR3 length: 16 residues. Germline V gene lookup returns CDR1 SGHDN and CDR2 FVKESK. V was trimmed by 2 bases and J by 0 bases, leaving 11 bases between them. The CDR3 DNA reads as TGTGCCAGCAGCCAACTCCTACAGATAGCCAAAAACATTCAGTACTTC. Translation: CASSQLLQIAKNIQYF.

V gene TRBV6-6 combines with J gene TRBJ2-7; 9 nucleotides agree with TRBD1. CDR1 and CDR2 (germline): MNHNY, SVGAGI (reference sequence). After removal of 6 bases from V and 1 base from J, the junction contained 7 bases not matched to a gene. This CDR3 is 15 amino acids long. In DNA form, the CDR3 reads TGTGCCAGCAGCCACCCCGGGACAGGGTCCTACGAGCAGTACTTC. As protein: CASSHPGTGSYEQYF.

This chain joins TRBV7-9 and TRBJ2-3; TRBD1 matches 7 bases. CDR3 size: 14 residues. Germline loops: CDR1 SEHNR, CDR2 FQNEAQ (reference sequence). With V trimmed by 5 bases and J by 4 bases, 6 bases remained unmatched. DNA of the CDR3: TGTGCCAGCAGCCCTCGACAGGGCCCAGATACGCAGTATTTT. Translation gives CASSPRQGPDTQYF. The complete variable domain, with remaining parts taken from reference TRBV7-9 and TRBJ2-3, reads DTGVSQNPRHKITKRGQNVTFRCDPISEHNRLYWYRQTLGQGPEFLTYFQNEAQLEKSRLLSDRFSAERPKGSFSTLEIQRTEQGDSAMYLCASSPRQGPDTQYFGPGTRLTVL.

This clone was picked up a small number of times. This chain joins TRBV6-5 and TRBJ2-7, with no clear D. This CDR3 comprises 13 residues. Trimming cost V 2 bases and J 7 bases, with 12 bases left between them. Germline CDR1 is MNHEY and CDR2 is SVGAGI. CDR3 sequence reads: CASSYGLEREQYF. The CDR3 bases are TGTGCCAGCAGTTACGGGCTGGAAAGGGAGCAGTACTTC.